A single sample gave rise to the 26 T cell receptor beta chains below, sequenced in a study of vaccination and CD4 T cells after COVID-19. Sample treatment: 10-day PBMC culture with coronavirus spike peptide pools or control peptides (ViraFEST assay). Sequenced with the Oncomine TCR Beta short-read assay was DNA taken from cultured CD4+ T cells. TCRdb redid the calling of the PCR reads with MiXCR, one entry per CDR3 protein. This table holds under 25,000 distinct CDR3 sequences, 60% found once. No cognate antigen is known for these TCRs. Here the sequenced sample was CD4+ T cells from blood, cultured in vitro, taken after SARS-CoV-2 vaccination. These receptors were taken from a human donor who received a COVID-19 vaccine.

This chain links TRBV7-2 with TRBJ1-6; TRBD1 matches 8 bases. Germline CDR1 and CDR2: SGHTA and FQGNSA. This CDR3 contains 15 residues. V dropped 6 bases and J dropped 6; count of bases not matched to a gene: 7. The CDR3: CASSGQGRINSPLHF. DNA for the CDR3: TGTGCCAGCAGTGGACAGGGAAGAATTAATTCACCCCTCCACTTT.

The J gene is TRBJ2-5, the V gene TRBV6-5, with 10 bases fitting TRBD2. The CDR3 has 15 residues. CDR1 is MNHEY, CDR2 SVGAGI, per germline. J lost 2 bases, V lost 0 bases, and 0 bases had no gene match. Written as DNA, the CDR3 is TGTGCCAGCAGTTACTCGACTAGCGGGCAAGAGACCCAGTACTTC. This codes for CASSYSTSGQETQYF.

The rearrangement links TRBV18 to TRBJ1-2; unclear D gene. CDR3 length: 13 amino acids. Trimming stripped 6 bases from V and 2 bases from J, with 10 bases between. Germline lookup yields CDR1 KGHSH and CDR2 LQKENI. The CDR3 region has the DNA TGTGCCAGCTCCCCCAACCCCAACTATGGCTACACCTTC. Translation gives CASSPNPNYGYTF.

V usage is TRBV6-1 and J usage is TRBJ1-5, with D unresolved. The CDR3 has 12 residues. CDR1 MNHNS and CDR2 SASEGT come from the germline V gene. Trimming shortened V by 8 bases and J by 5 bases, and 10 bases separated the two germline ends. The CDR3 bases are TGTGCCAGCTCGAGGAGGGATCAGCCCCAGCATTTT. It codes for CASSRRDQPQHF.

The chain couples TRBV11-3 to TRBJ1-2; D remains unclear. The V gene's germline CDR1 is SGHNT and CDR2 YENEEA. V dropped 5 bases and J dropped 5 bases, with 9 bases sitting between them. The CDR3 has 12 amino acids. The DNA for the CDR3 is TGTGCCAGCAGCCAGGCAGTGTATGGCTACACCTTC. It encodes CASSQAVYGYTF.

This chain links TRBV30 with TRBJ1-4; D not certain. V lost 1 base, J lost 8 bases, and 17 bases lay in between. CDR1 GTSNPN and CDR2 SVGIG come from the germline V gene (reference sequence). There are 15 residues in the CDR3. As DNA, the CDR3 is TGTGCCTGGAGTGCTAGCGGAGGGATACGCGAAAAACTGTTTTTT. Residues: CAWSASGGIREKLFF.

This clonotype was picked up a small number of times. This chain uses TRBV24-1 with TRBJ1-1, with TRBD1 matching over 8 bases. This CDR3 spans 13 amino acids. Germline CDR1 reads KGHDR; CDR2 reads SFDVKD. V shed 4 bases, J shed 9 bases, and the junction held 6 bases outside the gene matches. Here the CDR3 DNA reads TGTGCCACCAGTGAGAAACGGACAGGGAAAGCTTTCTTT. Its protein product is CATSEKRTGKAFF.

The chain joins TRBV14 to TRBJ2-1; 9 positions agree with TRBD1. V was clipped by 5 bases and J by 6 bases; unmatched bases: 11. CDR1 SGHDN and CDR2 FVKESK come from the germline V gene. The CDR3 covers 16 residues. This CDR3 reads CASSSLGQGNSNEQFF. CDR3 sequence (DNA): TGTGCCAGCAGCAGCCTCGGACAGGGGAATAGCAATGAGCAGTTCTTC.

The chain links TRBV5-1 to TRBJ2-1; no reliable D call. The germline V gene has CDR1 SGHRS and CDR2 YFSETQ. Between the trimmed V and J ends, which lost 4 bases and 8 bases, there was a span of 7 bases. This CDR3 has 11 amino acids. CDR3 DNA sequence: TGCGCCAGCAGCGGGCCGGATGAGCAGTTCTTC. Protein: CASSGPDEQFF.

The J gene is TRBJ1-2, the V gene TRBV2; tentative D call: TRBD1 (6 bases). The germline V and J ends were trimmed by 6 bases and 5 bases, with 13 bases remaining between them. The V gene's germline CDR1 is SNHLY and CDR2 FYNNEI. The CDR3 contains 13 residues. Here the CDR3 DNA reads TGTGCCAGCAGCTCCGGGACACCGTATGGCTACACCTTC. As protein: CASSSGTPYGYTF.

The rearrangement links TRBV27 to TRBJ1-5, with TRBD1 matching 8 bases. CDR3 length equals 17 residues. CDR1 is MNHEY, CDR2 SMNVEV, per germline (reference sequence). The V segment lost 6 bases and the J segment 2 bases; nucleotides outside the gene matches: 12. DNA of the CDR3: TGTGCCAGCAGAAGGACAGGGCCCCCTTGGGGCAATCAGCCCCAGCATTTT. Protein sequence: CASRRTGPPWGNQPQHF.

This clonotype occurred a few times. The CDR3 reads CASNGPGAVAGELFF. CDR3 coding DNA: TGTGCCAGCAATGGCCCCGGAGCGGTCGCCGGGGAGCTGTTTTTT. The rearrangement links TRBV6-1 to TRBJ2-2; weak D call: TRBD2 (5 bases). Germline values: CDR1 MNHNS, CDR2 SASEGT. This CDR3 spans 15 amino acids. The V end lost 7 bases, the J end lost 6 bases, and 18 bases lay between the germline ends.

The V call is TRBV5-3, the J call TRBJ2-5; 9 nucleotides line up with TRBD2. TRBV5-3 carries the ORF label, with uncertain function. CDR3 length: 14 amino acids. With V trimmed by 8 bases and J by 4 bases, 9 bases remained unmatched. The CDR3 is CASSTGLARETQYF. In DNA, the CDR3 is TGTGCCAGCAGCACCGGACTAGCGAGAGAGACCCAGTACTTC.

Remarks on this clonotype: The junction departs from germline at one end; a sequencing error may be responsible. The rearrangement joins TRBV14 to TRBJ1-6; weak D call: TRBD1 (5 bases). The CDR3 totals 18 residues. CDR1 is SGHDN and CDR2 is FVKESK in the germline V gene. Here the CDR3 reads CGSSQIRRGVLNNSPLHF. The CDR3 DNA follows: TGTGGCAGCAGCCAAATCAGGCGGGGCGTACTAAATAATTCACCCCTCCACTTT. Looking up the rest from reference TRBV14 and TRBJ1-6 gives the full variable domain: EAGVTQFPSHSVIEKGQTVTLRCDPISGHDNLYWYRRVMGKEIKFLLHFVKESKQDESGMPNNRFLAERTGGTYSTLKVQPAELEDSGVYFCGSSQIRRGVLNNSPLHFGNGTRLTVT.

V usage is TRBV25-1 and J usage is TRBJ2-5; a weak D match, TRBD1 (5 bases). Germline lookup yields CDR1 MGHDK and CDR2 SYGVNS. Trimming cost V 2 bases and J 3 bases, with 16 bases left between them. The CDR3 sequence is 16 residues long. CDR3 in amino acids: CASSELIQEVEETQYF. The CDR3 bases are TGTGCCAGCAGTGAACTTATACAGGAAGTCGAAGAGACCCAGTACTTC.

This clonotype has more than one count but fewer than ten. V is TRBV23-1 and J is TRBJ1-2; TRBD1 is a possible D gene (5 bases). TRBV23-1 counts as an open reading frame of uncertain function. This CDR3 has 15 amino acids. V was shortened by 0 bases and J by 4 bases, with 12 bases between the two germline ends. The CDR3 sequence is CASSQSRGWIYGYTF. In nucleotides, the CDR3 is TGCGCCAGCAGTCAATCTCGGGGGTGGATCTATGGCTACACCTTC.

The rearrangement uses TRBV11-3 and TRBJ1-6; TRBD1 might be the D (6 bases). The CDR3 sequence is 15 residues long. The V and J ends lost 9 bases and 7 bases respectively, with 19 bases between them. The V gene's germline CDR1 is SGHNT and CDR2 YENEEA. As DNA, the CDR3 is TGTGCCAGTCCGGGGGGGCGCCCGGAGAATTCACCCCTCCACTTT. Amino acid sequence: CASPGGRPENSPLHF.

The chain employs TRBV6-2 or TRBV6-3 and TRBJ2-7, with 13 bases lining up with TRBD2. After removal of 5 bases from V and 1 base from J, the junction contained 5 bases not matched to a gene. The length of the CDR3 is 16 residues. Germline values: CDR1 MNHEY, CDR2 SVGEGT. CDR3 DNA sequence: TGTGCCAGCAGTAACGGACTAGCGGGGGTATCCTACGAGCAGTACTTC. Translating gives CASSNGLAGVSYEQYF.

This clonotype was observed a few times. This chain uses TRBV20-1 with TRBJ1-5; 9 bases agree with TRBD1. J gave up 3 bases and V 3 bases, and 3 bases lay outside the gene matches. The CDR3 contains 14 residues. CDR1 is DFQATT and CDR2 is SNEGSKA in the germline V gene (reference sequence). The CDR3 reads CSASNRGLNQPQHF. CDR3 sequence (DNA): TGCAGTGCTAGTAACAGGGGGCTCAATCAGCCCCAGCATTTT.

This clonotype was observed a few times. This chain uses TRBV20-1 with TRBJ2-5, with D possibly being TRBD2 (6 bases). The CDR3 spans 16 residues. V was trimmed by 3 bases and J by 0 bases, leaving 17 bases between them. The germline V gene encodes CDR1 DFQATT and CDR2 SNEGSKA (reference sequence). The CDR3 protein is CSASSGRGRYQETQYF. In nucleotides, the CDR3 is TGCAGTGCTAGTAGTGGGCGGGGCCGTTACCAAGAGACCCAGTACTTC.

The rearrangement joins TRBV6-7 to TRBJ2-7; TRBD2 agrees at 8 bases. TRBV6-7 falls under the ORF class, with uncertain function. The CDR3 totals 16 residues. J gave up 0 bases and V 5 bases, and 9 bases lay outside the gene matches. The CDR3 DNA is TGTGCCAGCAGTGACCGAACGGGGGGGAGCTCCTACGAGCAGTACTTC. Its protein product is CASSDRTGGSSYEQYF.

The chain employs TRBV5-4 and TRBJ1-2, with D hard to call. The CDR3 runs to 13 residues. Per the germline V gene, CDR1 is SGHNT and CDR2 is YYREEE (reference sequence). Deletions cut 5 bases from V and 4 bases from J, with 12 bases between. The CDR3 DNA follows: TGTGCCAGCAGTGACTGGGCCAGCTATGGCTACACCTTC. The encoded protein is CASSDWASYGYTF.

The chain joins TRBV15 to TRBJ1-5; D possibly corresponds to TRBD1 (6 bases). Germline CDR1 LNHNV, CDR2 YYDKDF (reference sequence). The CDR3 spans 16 residues. Deletions cut 2 bases from V and 5 bases from J, with 16 bases between. The DNA for the CDR3 is TGTGCCACCAGCAGACCTACTATGGGGGCCCATCAGCCCCAGCATTTT. This sequence encodes CATSRPTMGAHQPQHF.

The chain is built from TRBV24-1 and TRBJ1-1; the match to TRBD1 covers 7 bases. The CDR3 is 13 residues long. J gave up 6 bases and V 5 bases, and 5 bases lay outside the gene matches. The germline gives CDR1 KGHDR, CDR2 SFDVKD. This CDR3 reads CATSADQGAEAFF. The DNA for the CDR3 is TGTGCCACCAGTGCCGATCAGGGGGCTGAAGCTTTCTTT.

The sample holds one count of this clonotype. This chain links TRBV28 with TRBJ1-1; TRBD1 matches at 8 bases. J was trimmed by 6 bases and V by 2 bases; bases with no gene match: 5. The V gene's germline CDR1 is MDHEN and CDR2 SYDVKM. The CDR3 is made up of 14 amino acids. CDR3 region: CASSLVDREAEAFF. In DNA form, the CDR3 reads TGTGCCAGCAGTTTAGTGGACAGGGAAGCTGAAGCTTTCTTT. The variable domain in full, with the rest retrieved from reference TRBV28 and TRBJ1-1, is DVKVTQSSRYLVKRTGEKVFLECVQDMDHENMFWYRQDPGLGLRLIYFSYDVKMKEKGDIPEGYSVSREKKERFSLILESASTNQTSMYLCASSLVDREAEAFFGQGTRLTVV.

The V call is TRBV2, the J call TRBJ1-2; no clear D gene. Per the germline V gene, CDR1 is SNHLY and CDR2 is FYNNEI. The CDR3 loop spans 13 amino acids. V was cut by 3 bases and J by 2 bases, with 7 bases left in between. CDR3 coding DNA: TGTGCCAGCAGTGAGGACGGGAACTATGGCTACACCTTC. It is translated as CASSEDGNYGYTF.